This is a list of T cell receptor beta chains from one sample in a study of blood T cell repertoires in COVID-19. TCRdb's copy holds only in-frame clones and misses some; the assay was immunoSEQ multiplex PCR. In the table there are fewer than 350,000 clones, about 92% of which are singletons. Sequenced sample: peripheral blood. Receptors originate from a woman aged 55-70 years with COVID-19, enrolled during active disease. CDR3s include the opening cysteine and the closing phenylalanine or tryptophan. The D gene is left open where the match is weak. Not every row has a clone size; where given, it reads once, few, many or a size class.

D gene,V gene,J gene,clone size,CDR3 DNA,CDR3 protein
.,TRBV19,TRBJ1-2,.,TGTGCCAGTAGCCCCTTTGACATCTACTATGGCTACACCTTC,CASSPFDIYYGYTF
TRBD2,TRBV5-4,TRBJ2-1,.,TGTGCCAGCAGCTTTGGCGGGGGGGCCCCTAATGAGCAGTTCTTC,CASSFGGGAPNEQFF
TRBD1,TRBV11-2,TRBJ2-1,.,TGTGCCAGCAGCTTAAATGGACAGGGGTTTGAGCAGTTCTTC,CASSLNGQGFEQFF
TRBD1,TRBV18,TRBJ1-6,.,TGTGCCAGCTCACCTATCAAGACAGGGAATTCACCCCTCCACTTT,CASSPIKTGNSPLHF
TRBD2,TRBV9,TRBJ2-5,few,TGTGCCAGCAGCGGCGGGACTAGCGGGTTAGAGACCCAGTACTTC,CASSGGTSGLETQYF
.,TRBV9,TRBJ1-1,.,TGTGCCAGCAGCGTCTCGGGTCGGGAAGCTTTCTTT,CASSVSGREAFF
.,TRBV11-2,TRBJ1-6,few,TGTGCCAGCAGCTTAGATCTCCTACGACCCCTCCACTTT,CASSLDLLRPLHF
.,TRBV11-2,TRBJ1-1,few,TGTGCCAGCAGCGACACCCGGGGAGGCACTGAAGCTTTCTTT,CASSDTRGGTEAFF
TRBD1,TRBV10-3,TRBJ1-3,.,TGTGCCACCCGACAGGGGACCGCTCCTGGAAACACCATATATTTT,CATRQGTAPGNTIYF
.,TRBV5-1,TRBJ1-5,.,TGCGCCAGCAGCTTGGTCGGGGGACCTAATCAGCCCCAGCATTTT,CASSLVGGPNQPQHF
.,TRBV30,TRBJ1-6,.,TGTGCCTGGACAGCAGGACGCGGGCCGGGTTCACCCCTCCACTTT,CAWTAGRGPGSPLHF
TRBD2,TRBV5-1,TRBJ2-1,.,TGCGCCAGCAGCTCTTCTAGCGGGGGCGTCTACAATGAGCAGTTCTTC,CASSSSSGGVYNEQFF
TRBD1,TRBV6-1,TRBJ1-6,.,TGTGCCAGCAGTGCCGGGACAGGGTCCATCCTAACACCCCTCCACTTT,CASSAGTGSILTPLHF
TRBD1,TRBV6-5,TRBJ1-1,.,TGTGCCAGCAGTTCGACAGGGATGAACACTGAAGCTTTCTTT,CASSSTGMNTEAFF
TRBD1,TRBV3-1/TRBV3-2,TRBJ2-7,.,TGTGCCAGCAGCCAATTCGGACAGGGGTTTACCTACGAGCAGTACTTC,CASSQFGQGFTYEQYF
TRBD1,TRBV7-8,TRBJ2-6,.,TGTGCCAGCATCCACGACAGGGGTGGATCTGGGGCCAACGTCCTGACTTTC,CASIHDRGGSGANVLTF